Presented here are 9 T cell receptor beta chains from one specimen sequenced in a study of T cell responses to AZD1222 COVID-19 vaccine. Using immunoSEQ multiplex PCR, the repertoire was profiled, and TCRdb retains in-frame clones only, with some absent. The table records about 100,000 clones, 88% of them present only once. The sequencing used peripheral blood, collected on day 0 of AZD1222 vaccination. The source is an adult in good health.

The rearrangement uses TRBV19 and TRBJ1-2; D remains unclear. V dropped 3 bases and J dropped 4 bases, with 15 bases sitting between them. Germline CDR1 reads LNHDA; CDR2 reads SQIVND (reference sequence). The CDR3 totals 15 residues. The CDR3 loop is CASSMIVGGGYGYTF. In DNA, the CDR3 is TGTGCCAGTAGTATGATCGTGGGAGGAGGCTATGGCTACACCTTC. Supplemented by reference TRBV19 and TRBJ1-2, the full variable domain reads DGGITQSPKYLFRKEGQNVTLSCEQNLNHDAMYWYRQDPGQGLRLIYYSQIVNDFQKGDIAEGYSVSREKKESFPLTVTSAQKNPTAFYLCASSMIVGGGYGYTFGSGTRLTVV.

This sequence joins TRBV3-1 (or the pseudogene TRBV3-2) and TRBJ2-3; D might be TRBD1 or TRBD2, each matching 6 bases. CDR1 LGHDT and CDR2 YNNKEL come from the germline V gene (reference sequence). This CDR3 comprises 18 residues. Trimming removed 1 base from V and 2 bases from J, with 19 bases in between. This CDR3 is CASSQGGRGGDTTDTQYF. In DNA, the CDR3 is TGTGCCAGCAGCCAAGGAGGCAGGGGCGGGGATACCACAGATACGCAGTATTTT.

The chain carries TRBV5-1 and TRBJ2-6, with D possibly being TRBD1 (5 bases). V lost 0 bases and J lost 0, with 10 bases in between. The CDR3 covers 17 residues. CDR1 and CDR2 from the germline V gene are SGHRS and YFSETQ. The CDR3 sequence: CASSLEQASSGANVLTF. CDR3 DNA sequence: TGCGCCAGCAGCTTGGAACAGGCAAGCTCTGGGGCCAACGTCCTGACTTTC.

The CDR3 sequence: CAWRAFRGPYGYTF. DNA of the CDR3: TGTGCCTGGAGAGCTTTCAGGGGCCCCTATGGCTACACCTTC. This chain connects TRBV30 to TRBJ1-2; a weak D match, TRBD1 (6 bases). This CDR3 has 14 residues. Trimming left V 3 bases short and J 4 bases short, with 15 bases between. Germline CDR1 reads GTSNPN; CDR2 reads SVGIG (reference sequence).

Concerning this clone itself: Other DNA sequences in the same sample also yield this CDR3. The V call is TRBV11-3, the J call TRBJ1-6, with D tentatively TRBD1 (6 bases). V lost 0 bases to trimming and J lost 0 bases, with 12 bases between them. This CDR3 is 18 amino acids long. Germline CDR1 reads SGHNT; CDR2 reads YENEEA. Written as DNA, the CDR3 is TGTGCCAGCAGCTTAGACCAAGGGGGGAGCTCCTATAATTCACCCCTCCACTTT. This sequence encodes CASSLDQGGSSYNSPLHF.

This clone was found once. The V gene is TRBV6-2 or TRBV6-3, the J gene TRBJ1-5; D ambiguous. V was cut by 5 bases and J by 4 bases, with 6 bases left in between. Looked up from germline, CDR1 is MNHEY and CDR2 is SVGEGT. The CDR3 is 12 amino acids. This CDR3 reads CASSPRNQPQHF. Written as DNA, the CDR3 is TGTGCCAGCAGTCCCCGTAATCAGCCCCAGCATTTT.

V gene TRBV19 combines with J gene TRBJ2-3, with D possibly TRBD2 on 5 matching bases. The germline CDR1 and CDR2 sequences are LNHDA and SQIVND (reference sequence). This CDR3 is built from 15 residues. Trimming shortened V by 3 bases and J by 2 bases, and 12 bases separated the two germline ends. Here the CDR3 reads CASSIDGGFTDTQYF. In nucleotides, the CDR3 is TGTGCCAGTAGTATTGATGGAGGTTTCACAGATACGCAGTATTTT.

This sequence joins TRBV5-1 and TRBJ1-4, with a possible D match to TRBD1 (6 bases). CDR3 length: 14 amino acids. The V end lost 4 bases, the J end lost 6 bases, and 13 bases lay between the germline ends. Germline V gene lookup returns CDR1 SGHRS and CDR2 YFSETQ. In DNA form, the CDR3 reads TGCGCCAGCAGCCAGGGACAAACGGATGAAAAACTGTTTTTT. Residues: CASSQGQTDEKLFF.

V usage is TRBV6-6 and J usage is TRBJ2-7; 7 bases are a match to TRBD2. Germline V gives CDR1 MNHNY, CDR2 SVGAGI (reference sequence). The V and J ends lost 1 base and 3 bases, in that order; junction bases with no gene match: 9. This CDR3 has 16 residues. CDR3 sequence (DNA): TGTGCCAGCAGTTACTATGCGGGAGACTCTGACTACGAGCAGTACTTC. Translating gives CASSYYAGDSDYEQYF.